Presented here are 25 T cell receptor beta chains from one specimen sequenced in a study of cytomegalovirus exposure and HLA in healthy donors. The PCR had 60 Vbeta and 13 Jbeta primers. The data were produced by immunoSEQ multiplex PCR, yet TCRdb's version contains in-frame clones alone and is incomplete. The sample consists of some 150,000 clones, around 80% of them appearing once. The sample comprised PBMCs. The receptors were gathered from a man aged 40-50 years in good health and CMV-seronegative.

This chain links TRBV10-2 with TRBJ1-2; D not certain. CDR1 is WSHSY and CDR2 is SAAADI in the germline V gene. V was cut by 2 bases and J by 4 bases, with 14 bases left in between. This CDR3 has 15 residues. In nucleotides, the CDR3 is TGCGCCAGCAGTGAGAGAAACAGAGCAAGCTATGGCTACACCTTC. Translation gives CASSERNRASYGYTF.

This clone was detected once. The J gene is TRBJ1-5, the V gene TRBV7-9; 7 bases match TRBD1. V dropped 0 bases and J dropped 4; count of bases not matched to a gene: 3. The CDR3 spans 15 residues. Germline values: CDR1 SEHNR, CDR2 FQNEAQ (reference sequence). The CDR3 region is CASSLAAGGNQPQHF. CDR3 nucleotides: TGTGCCAGCAGCTTAGCGGCAGGGGGTAATCAGCCCCAGCATTTT. Full variable domain (outside the CDR3, taken from reference TRBV7-9 and TRBJ1-5): DTGVSQNPRHKITKRGQNVTFRCDPISEHNRLYWYRQTLGQGPEFLTYFQNEAQLEKSRLLSDRFSAERPKGSFSTLEIQRTEQGDSAMYLCASSLAAGGNQPQHFGDGTRLSIL.

This clone was recorded a few times. The V and J genes are TRBV13 and TRBJ2-7; the D gene is possibly TRBD1 (6 bases). Trimming took 5 bases from V and 4 from J, leaving 9 bases between them. CDR1 PRHDT and CDR2 FYEKMQ come from the germline V gene (reference sequence). The CDR3 runs 12 residues. The DNA for the CDR3 is TGTGCCAGCAGCCACAGGGATTACGAGCAGTACTTC. The encoded protein is CASSHRDYEQYF. The full variable domain, completed using reference TRBV13 and TRBJ2-7, is AAGVIQSPRHLIKEKRETATLKCYPIPRHDTVYWYQQGPGQDPQFLISFYEKMQSDKGSIPDRFSAQQFSDYHSELNMSSLELGDSALYFCASSHRDYEQYFGPGTRLTVT.

V is TRBV9 and J is TRBJ1-3; possibly TRBD1 for D (5 bases). CDR1 SGDLS and CDR2 YYNGEE come from the germline V gene. CDR3 length equals 15 residues. Trimming cost V 4 bases and J 0 bases, with 11 bases left between them. CDR3 protein: CASSPTTGSGNTIYF. The CDR3, as DNA: TGTGCCAGCAGCCCAACAACAGGCTCTGGAAACACCATATATTTT.

This clone was observed a single time. The chain carries TRBV5-4 and TRBJ2-7; 10 bases align to TRBD2. The CDR3 is 15 amino acids. Germline assignment: CDR1 SGHNT and CDR2 YYREEE (reference sequence). J was trimmed by 7 bases and V by 2 bases; bases with no gene match: 9. CDR3 sequence: CASSFERAGGREQYF. The CDR3 DNA follows: TGTGCCAGCAGCTTTGAAAGAGCGGGGGGGCGGGAGCAGTACTTC.

The gene calls are TRBV4-3 and TRBJ1-2, with 8 bases matching TRBD1. CDR1 LGHNA and CDR2 YSLEER come from the germline V gene. This CDR3 is built from 15 residues. V was clipped by 3 bases and J by 4 bases; unmatched bases: 7. CDR3 region: CASSQAGTGFYGYTF. The CDR3, as DNA: TGCGCCAGCAGCCAGGCCGGGACAGGCTTCTATGGCTACACCTTC.

This chain joins TRBV11-2 and TRBJ1-6; the D is unclear. CDR1 and CDR2 from the germline V gene are SGHAT and FQNNGV. The germline V and J ends were trimmed by 8 bases and 7 bases, with 15 bases remaining between them. The CDR3 is 14 amino acids. CDR3 DNA: TGTGCCAGCCGCGGAGGGAATGTGAATTCACCCCTCCACTTT. The encoded protein is CASRGGNVNSPLHF.

Comments on this clone: This sample includes further DNA sequences coding for the same CDR3. The chain couples TRBV2 to TRBJ2-3; TRBD1 aligns across 10 bases. CDR1 and CDR2 from the germline V gene are SNHLY and FYNNEI. The length of the CDR3 is 14 residues. With V trimmed by 6 bases and J by 1 base, 1 base remained unmatched. This CDR3 is CASSGTGGTDTQYF. The DNA for the CDR3 is TGTGCCAGCAGCGGGACAGGGGGCACAGATACGCAGTATTTT.

This sequence joins TRBV11-2 and TRBJ1-1; unclear D gene. Looked up from germline, CDR1 is SGHAT and CDR2 is FQNNGV. Trimming took 5 bases from V and 0 from J, leaving 10 bases between them. The CDR3 sequence is 14 residues long. Here the CDR3 reads CASSETRVNTEAFF. In DNA form, the CDR3 reads TGTGCCAGCAGCGAGACTCGGGTGAACACTGAAGCTTTCTTT.

The V and J genes are TRBV10-1 and TRBJ2-2; D not resolved. CDR3 size: 13 residues. V was clipped by 3 bases and J by 1 base, with 3 bases between them. Germline V lookup: CDR1 WNHNN, CDR2 SYGVQD (reference sequence). The DNA of the CDR3 is TGCGCCAGCAGTGATAAGAACACCGGGGAGCTGTTTTTT. It yields the protein CASSDKNTGELFF.

The chain recombines TRBV19 with TRBJ1-1; TRBD1 might be the D (5 bases). This CDR3 is built from 18 residues. Germline V gives CDR1 LNHDA, CDR2 SQIVND (reference sequence). The ends were cut back, 6 bases at V and 4 bases at J, with 27 bases in the middle. In nucleotides, the CDR3 is TGTGCCAGTAGGAAGGGTACGGAACTAGCAGGGAGGACCACTGAAGCTTTCTTT. It is translated as CASRKGTELAGRTTEAFF.

J is TRBJ2-1 and V is TRBV27; a possible D gene is TRBD1 (6 bases). CDR3 length equals 16 residues. V dropped 4 bases and J dropped 3 bases, with 16 bases sitting between them. From germline, CDR1 is MNHEY and CDR2 SMNVEV (reference sequence). The CDR3 is CASSSSATGLYNEQFF. DNA for the CDR3: TGTGCCAGCAGTTCCAGCGCTACAGGGCTCTACAATGAGCAGTTCTTC.

This sequence joins TRBV6-4 and TRBJ2-3; TRBD2 agrees at 9 bases. V was clipped by 0 bases and J by 0 bases; unmatched bases: 4. The CDR3 contains 17 residues. Germline V gene lookup returns CDR1 MRHNA and CDR2 SNTAGT. CDR3: CASSDSALAGSTDTQYF. DNA for the CDR3: TGTGCCAGCAGTGACTCCGCGCTAGCGGGGAGCACAGATACGCAGTATTTT.

The rearrangement uses TRBV6-6 and TRBJ2-7; D might be TRBD2 (5 bases). The germline gives CDR1 MNHNY, CDR2 SVGAGI (reference sequence). Trimming removed 6 bases at V and 1 base at J, with 7 bases between. The CDR3 loop spans 12 amino acids. This CDR3 reads CASRRESYEQYF. Here the CDR3 DNA reads TGTGCCAGCAGGAGGGAATCCTACGAGCAGTACTTC.

This chain links TRBV5-6 with TRBJ2-3; 12 bases match TRBD2. Germline V gene sequence: CDR1 SGHDT, CDR2 YYEEEE. V trimming: 0 bases; J trimming: 0 bases; junction bases outside the gene matches: 5. The CDR3 has 18 amino acids. CDR3 sequence: CASSLASGGAASTDTQYF. Here the CDR3 DNA reads TGTGCCAGCAGCTTGGCTAGCGGGGGGGCGGCGAGCACAGATACGCAGTATTTT.

This clone was counted a few times. The chain carries TRBV5-6 and TRBJ2-7, with 9 nucleotides matching TRBD1. V trimming: 4 bases; J trimming: 3 bases; junction bases outside the gene matches: 5. Germline V gene data show CDR1 as SGHDT and CDR2 as YYEEEE. The CDR3 totals 14 residues. CDR3 sequence: CASSQDRGLYEQYF. The CDR3, as DNA: TGTGCCAGCAGCCAGGACAGGGGACTCTACGAGCAGTACTTC.

V is TRBV18 and J is TRBJ2-2; D uncertain. The germline V gene encodes CDR1 KGHSH and CDR2 LQKENI. CDR3 length: 15 amino acids. V shed 0 bases and J shed 2 bases, with 7 bases lying between them. CDR3: CASSPPLTNTGELFF. The CDR3 DNA follows: TGTGCCAGCTCACCACCCCTAACTAACACCGGGGAGCTGTTTTTT.

The V call is TRBV4-3, the J call TRBJ2-7; the match to TRBD1 covers 10 bases. Germline assignment: CDR1 LGHNA and CDR2 YSLEER. V shed 4 bases, J shed 6 bases, and the junction held 9 bases outside the gene matches. The CDR3 covers 15 residues. The CDR3, as DNA: TGCGCCAGCAGCCGCTACTCCGGGACAGGGGTCGAGCAGTACTTC. Protein sequence: CASSRYSGTGVEQYF.

The chain joins TRBV30 to TRBJ2-3; 8 bases match TRBD2. The V segment lost 2 bases and the J segment 2 bases; nucleotides outside the gene matches: 6. The CDR3 length is 15 residues. Germline lookup yields CDR1 GTSNPN and CDR2 SVGIG (reference sequence). The CDR3 loop reads CAWSTPSGYTDTQYF. Here the CDR3 DNA reads TGTGCCTGGAGTACACCTAGCGGGTACACAGATACGCAGTATTTT. The variable domain in full, completed from reference TRBV30 and TRBJ2-3, reads SQTIHQWPATLVQPVGSPLSLECTVEGTSNPNLYWYRQAAGRGLQLLFYSVGIGQISSEVPQNLSASRPQDRQFILSSKKLLLSDSGFYLCAWSTPSGYTDTQYFGPGTRLTVL.

This rearrangement joins TRBV7-2 to TRBJ1-1; 9 bases align to TRBD1. Trimming took 5 bases from V and 8 from J; bases not matched to a gene: 0. Germline lookup yields CDR1 SGHTA and CDR2 FQGNSA. The CDR3 runs 11 residues. In DNA form, the CDR3 reads TGTGCCAGCAGCACAGGGGGCGAAGCTTTCTTT. Protein: CASSTGGEAFF.

This chain joins TRBV5-1 and TRBJ2-7, with D perhaps matching TRBD1 (6 bases). CDR3 length equals 14 residues. Germline values: CDR1 SGHRS, CDR2 YFSETQ. V was clipped by 2 bases and J by 0 bases, with 9 bases between them. The CDR3 bases are TGCGCCAGCAGCTTACAGGGATTCTCCTACGAGCAGTACTTC. Encoded protein: CASSLQGFSYEQYF.

This clone was detected only once. The chain has TRBV10-3 and TRBJ1-6, with TRBD1 as a possible D gene (5 bases). In germline, CDR1 is ENHRY, CDR2 SYGVKD. This CDR3 is 15 amino acids long. V was cut by 0 bases and J by 8 bases, with 11 bases left in between. CDR3 bases: TGTGCCATCAGTGAGTCGAGCAGGGTCGATTCACCCCTCCACTTT. Translation gives CAISESSRVDSPLHF.

The chain links TRBV30 to TRBJ1-5; D gene ambiguous. There are 13 residues in the CDR3. V shed 1 base and J shed 5 bases, with 9 bases lying between them. The germline V gene encodes CDR1 GTSNPN and CDR2 SVGIG (reference sequence). The CDR3 nucleotides are TGTGCCTGGAGTGGCGGACTCCATCAGCCCCAGCATTTT. This translates into CAWSGGLHQPQHF.

A word on this clone: Additional DNA sequences in this sample encode the identical CDR3. The CDR3 DNA follows: TGCGCCAGCAGCTTGGATAGGGGGGAAGCTTTCTTT. Its protein product is CASSLDRGEAFF. The chain has TRBV5-1 and TRBJ1-1; possible D gene TRBD1, 6 bases. The V gene's germline CDR1 is SGHRS and CDR2 YFSETQ. Trimming took off 0 bases at V and 8 bases at J, with 8 bases between the two ends. The CDR3 runs to 12 residues.

Regarding this clone: An end of the junction differs from the germline gene, which may be a read error. This chain links TRBV7-7 with TRBJ1-4, with D possibly TRBD1 on 5 matching bases. CDR3 length: 13 residues. Per germline, CDR1 SSHAT and CDR2 FNYEAQ (reference sequence). The CDR3 is CASSSGLNEKLFF. The CDR3 region has the DNA TGTGCTAGCAGCTCAGGGCTTAATGAAAAACTGTTTTTT.